This T cell receptor (beta chain) was documented in a study of T cell changes during pregnancy in multiple sclerosis. Using immunoSEQ multiplex PCR, the repertoire was profiled, and TCRdb retains in-frame clones only, with some absent. The table includes 40,000 to 50,000 clones, around 93% detected once. Germline V gives CDR1 MNHEY, CDR2 SVGAGI. Trimming removed 6 bases at V and 9 bases at J, with 15 bases between. The CDR3 is 13 amino acids. The sample here was CD8+ T cells from peripheral blood mononuclear cells, taken in the third trimester of pregnancy. The sequence was collected from a female donor with multiple sclerosis, enrolled in a pregnancy study. The chain has TRBV6-5 and TRBJ2-1; D is perhaps TRBD1 (6 bases). CDR3 amino acids: CASRYNRVGEQFF. The CDR3, as DNA: TGTGCCAGCAGGTACAACAGGGTGGGTGAGCAGTTCTTC.